This T cell receptor beta chain is drawn from a study of blood T cell repertoires in COVID-19. TCRdb's copy holds only in-frame clones and misses some; the assay was immunoSEQ multiplex PCR. The sample has roughly 140,000 clones; 75% to 85% are singletons. Sample: peripheral blood. This receptor was taken from a human donor with acute or convalescent COVID-19. The donor label of this sample is uncertain.

The CDR3, as DNA: TGTGCCAGCAGTGAAAGGAGCGGGGGGTCTCGTCCCCCAGATACGCAGTATTTT. It is translated as CASSERSGGSRPPDTQYF. This chain joins TRBV6-1 and TRBJ2-3; 9 bases line up with TRBD2. The V gene's germline CDR1 is MNHNS and CDR2 SASEGT. The CDR3 has 18 residues. J was trimmed by 4 bases and V by 2 bases; bases with no gene match: 13.